Sequencing of this T cell receptor (beta chain) was carried out in a study of cytomegalovirus exposure and HLA in healthy donors. In the PCR, 60 Vbeta and 13 Jbeta primers were used. Produced via immunoSEQ multiplex PCR; TCRdb's table is partial and in-frame only. Of about 150,000 clones listed, 80% to 90% are singletons. In germline, CDR1 is MDHEN, CDR2 SYDVKM. The CDR3 runs 12 residues. Trimming removed 3 bases at V and 6 bases at J, with 6 bases between. Sequencing used PBMCs. The receptor was isolated from a young woman in good health and CMV-seronegative. This sequence joins TRBV28 and TRBJ1-5; no clear D gene. The CDR3 region is CASSFVPQPQHF. The CDR3 DNA reads as TGTGCCAGCAGTTTCGTCCCTCAGCCCCAGCATTTT.